This T cell receptor beta chain derives from a study of blood T cell repertoires in COVID-19. Study overall: Specimens from acute and convalescent COVID-19 originated in the United States, Italy and Spain. T cells, B-cell-depleted T cells, or PBMCs provided the cDNA or gDNA that served as material.

Original analysis: Reference gene primer amplification gave nucleated cell count estimates. The repertoire was sequenced with immunoSEQ multiplex PCR; TCRdb's copy has only in-frame clones and lacks some. For V, J and clone size, that table is used; D and trimming come from the DNA. The sample lists some 50,000 clones, around nine tenths occurring once. V lost 2 bases, J lost 0 bases, and 0 bases stayed unmatched. The germline V gene has CDR1 LGHNT and CDR2 FRNRAP. The CDR3 is 15 amino acids. The sequenced sample consisted of peripheral blood. V gene TRBV12-5 combines with J gene TRBJ2-3; 9 positions match TRBD2. The receptor was derived from a woman aged 65 to 85 with active COVID-19. CDR3 sequence reads: CASGLTSGSTDTQYF. The DNA of the CDR3 is TGTGCTAGTGGTTTGACTAGCGGGAGCACAGATACGCAGTATTTT.